These 5 T cell receptor beta chains share one sample of origin, sequenced in a study of blood T cell repertoires in COVID-19. Sequencing was performed with immunoSEQ multiplex PCR; in TCRdb, only in-frame clones are kept and a portion is missing. The profile shows tens of thousands of clones, roughly 74% of them singletons. The material sequenced was peripheral blood. Receptor source: a woman of 80 years or more with acute or convalescent COVID-19.

A few counts support this clone. The chain has TRBV18 and TRBJ2-7; D is perhaps TRBD1 (6 bases). The CDR3 spans 15 residues. CDR1 and CDR2 (germline): KGHSH, LQKENI. V lost 2 bases and J lost 4, with 15 bases in between. CDR3 protein: CASSPAVAGEYEQYF. In DNA, the CDR3 is TGTGCCAGCTCACCAGCGGTCGCAGGGGAGTACGAGCAGTACTTC. Drawing the rest from reference TRBV18 and TRBJ2-7, the complete variable domain is NAGVMQNPRHLVRRRGQEARLRCSPMKGHSHVYWYRQLPEEGLKFMVYLQKENIIDESGMPKERFSAEFPKEGPSILRIQQVVRGDSAAYFCASSPAVAGEYEQYFGPGTRLTVT.

The chain is built from TRBV30 and TRBJ1-5; 7 bases fit TRBD1. The CDR3 loop spans 14 amino acids. V shed 0 bases and J 5 bases; nucleotides not matched to a gene: 4. CDR1 and CDR2 (germline): GTSNPN, SVGIG (reference sequence). In nucleotides, the CDR3 is TGTGCCTGGAGTGTAGGGCAGGGGGATCAGCCCCAGCATTTT. It translates to CAWSVGQGDQPQHF.

This rearrangement joins TRBV14 to TRBJ2-3, with D hard to call. CDR1 is SGHDN and CDR2 is FVKESK in the germline V gene. This CDR3 has 13 residues. The ends were cut back, 3 bases at V and 6 bases at J, with 10 bases in the middle. The CDR3 region has the DNA TGTGCCAGCAGCCAGGGCCGCCGCGATACGCAGTATTTT. It translates to CASSQGRRDTQYF.

The chain links TRBV5-4 to TRBJ2-7; TRBD1 is a possible D gene (5 bases). This CDR3 is 14 amino acids long. Germline-derived CDR1 and CDR2 are SGHNT and YYREEE (reference sequence). Trimming left V 1 base short and J 0 bases short, with 8 bases between. CDR3: CASSLWGRSYEQYF. Here the CDR3 DNA reads TGTGCCAGCAGCTTGTGGGGCCGCTCCTACGAGCAGTACTTC.

The chain combines TRBV7-3 with TRBJ2-2; D may be TRBD2 (5 bases). This CDR3 comprises 15 residues. V shed 2 bases and J shed 4 bases, with 11 bases lying between them. Germline V lookup: CDR1 SGHTA, CDR2 FQGTGA. As DNA, the CDR3 is TGTGCCAGCAGCTTAGATCCGGGAATCACCGGGGAGCTGTTTTTT. The encoded protein is CASSLDPGITGELFF.